The sequence of this TCR beta chain was determined in a study of CD8 T cells in ankylosing spondylitis. Whole-study findings and limits: Roughly 8 highly homologous variants formed a TCR beta motif that appeared characteristic of ankylosing spondylitis blood.

This clonotype turned up a few times. Its antigen is undetermined. V lost 6 bases, J lost 3 bases, and 6 bases stayed unmatched. CDR3 size: 16 residues. TCRdb processed the 5' RACE reads anew with MiXCR; each CDR3 protein has one entry. The sample contains over 700,000 distinct CDR3 sequences, around 17% of which appear only once. The receptor comes from a male donor with ankylosing spondylitis. The chain combines TRBV12-3 or TRBV12-4 with TRBJ2-2; TRBD2 aligns across 11 bases. The sequencing input was blood, either unsorted or a sorted T cell fraction (not recorded which). The CDR3 DNA sequence: TGTGCCAGCAGCCCTAGCGGGAGGAAGGACACCGGGGAGCTGTTTTTT. It specifies CASSPSGRKDTGELFF.